The TCR beta chain under discussion was sequenced for a study of T cell responses to AZD1222 COVID-19 vaccine. Study-wide results and limits: CD4 TCRs linked to vaccination spanned spike, dominating at 160-218 and 743-854. Spike-specific TCRs gained breadth and depth after people received two AZD1222 doses. Repertoires were obtained only post-peak T cell response.

Assay used: immunoSEQ multiplex PCR; TCRdb lists only in-frame clones, some missing. Of approximately 150,000 clones in the sample, roughly nine tenths are singletons; the top ten hold approximately 1.5%. CDR1 and CDR2 (germline): LGHNA, YNFKEQ. V dropped 5 bases and J dropped 7; count of bases not matched to a gene: 8. The CDR3 totals 15 residues. As regards this clone: Its antigen is currently unknown.

Sequencing used peripheral blood, obtained on day 0 of AZD1222 vaccination. This TCR came from an adult in good health. This chain links TRBV4-2 with TRBJ1-6; 7 bases fit TRBD1. The CDR3 loop is CASSRGRLGNSPLHF. DNA for the CDR3: TGTGCCAGCAGCAGGGGGCGCCTGGGGAATTCACCCCTCCACTTT.